One sample yielded the 19 T cell receptor beta chains listed below, sequenced in a study of a mutant IDH1 vaccine in newly diagnosed glioma. Time point here: week 5, during vaccination. Each dose delivered 300 ug of mutant IDH1 20-mer peptide subcutaneously with imiquimod. Antigen specificity for these receptors is unknown. The repertoire was sequenced with immunoSEQ multiplex PCR; TCRdb's copy has only in-frame clones and lacks some. This sample has about 38,000 clones, with around 78% found just once. The starting material was PBMCs, obtained from a glioma patient whose treatment included an IDH1 peptide vaccine. Source of these receptors: a man in his forties with glioma.

The chain employs TRBV5-1 and TRBJ1-6; TRBD1 agrees at 9 bases. There are 19 residues in the CDR3. The J segment lost 8 bases and the V segment lost 3 bases, leaving 18 bases of the junction unmatched. Germline values: CDR1 SGHRS, CDR2 YFSETQ. The CDR3 region has the DNA TGCGCCAGCAGCTCGGGTCTGACATTCGGGACAGGGAAGGATTCACCCCTCCACTTT. This encodes CASSSGLTFGTGKDSPLHF.

V usage is TRBV18 and J usage is TRBJ2-5; D unresolved. Trimming took off 2 bases at V and 6 bases at J, with 4 bases between the two ends. CDR3 size: 11 residues. Germline CDR1 and CDR2: KGHSH and LQKENI. The CDR3 nucleotides read TGTGCCAGCTCACCAGGGCAGACCCAGTACTTC. This encodes CASSPGQTQYF. Together with reference TRBV18 and TRBJ2-5, the CDR3 gives the full variable domain: NAGVMQNPRHLVRRRGQEARLRCSPMKGHSHVYWYRQLPEEGLKFMVYLQKENIIDESGMPKERFSAEFPKEGPSILRIQQVVRGDSAAYFCASSPGQTQYFGPGTRLLVL.

The genes are TRBV5-1 and TRBJ2-5; D may be TRBD1 (6 bases). The CDR3 is made up of 14 amino acids. The V and J ends lost 4 bases and 4 bases respectively, with 14 bases between them. Germline V CDR1 and CDR2: SGHRS, YFSETQ. The CDR3 loop reads CASSLTGSGETQYF. The CDR3 region has the DNA TGCGCCAGCAGCCTGACAGGTTCGGGAGAGACCCAGTACTTC.

CDR3 sequence: CASRVGQPWNTGELFF. CDR3 DNA sequence: TGTGCCAGCAGGGTCGGGCAGCCCTGGAACACCGGGGAGCTGTTTTTT. The chain is built from TRBV2 and TRBJ2-2, with unresolved D. Germline assignment: CDR1 SNHLY and CDR2 FYNNEI. Trimming took 6 bases from V and 1 from J, leaving 15 bases between them. The CDR3 has 16 amino acids.

V gene TRBV7-3 combines with J gene TRBJ2-7; a possible D gene is TRBD1 (6 bases). Between the trimmed V and J ends, which lost 5 bases and 1 base, there was a span of 9 bases. This CDR3 spans 13 amino acids. The germline CDR1 and CDR2 sequences are SGHTA and FQGTGA. The CDR3 sequence is CASSDQGSYEQYF. DNA of the CDR3: TGTGCCAGCAGCGACCAGGGGTCCTACGAGCAGTACTTC. The whole variable domain, filled in from reference TRBV7-3 and TRBJ2-7, reads GAGVSQTPSNKVTEKGKYVELRCDPISGHTALYWYRQSLGQGPEFLIYFQGTGAADDSGLPNDRFFAVRPEGSVSTLKIQRTERGDSAVYLCASSDQGSYEQYFGPGTRLTVT.

The rearrangement links TRBV6-1 to TRBJ2-5; D ambiguous. This CDR3 contains 13 residues. Germline-derived CDR1 and CDR2 are MNHNS and SASEGT. The V end was cut by 3 bases, the J end by 5 bases, with 10 bases between. Here the CDR3 DNA reads TGTGCCAGCAGTGATTGGGCCTGGGAGACCCAGTACTTC. Amino acids: CASSDWAWETQYF.

This chain connects TRBV27 to TRBJ1-2, with TRBD1 matching 8 bases. The CDR3 extends over 14 amino acids. The trim removed 6 bases at V and 0 bases at J, leaving 3 bases unmatched. In germline, CDR1 is MNHEY, CDR2 SMNVEV (reference sequence). The CDR3 region has the DNA TGTGCCAGCAGAATACAGGGGGCTAACTATGGCTACACCTTC. This encodes CASRIQGANYGYTF.

The rearrangement uses TRBV13 and TRBJ2-7, with 10 bases fitting TRBD1. CDR1 and CDR2 (germline): PRHDT, FYEKMQ (reference sequence). V lost 4 bases to trimming and J lost 5 bases; unmatched junction nucleotides: 2. The CDR3 has 13 residues. The CDR3: CASSSTGGDEQYF. In DNA form, the CDR3 reads TGTGCCAGCAGCTCGACAGGGGGCGACGAGCAGTACTTC.

V and J are TRBV5-6 and TRBJ1-2; D is uncertain. V was trimmed by 5 bases and J by 0 bases, leaving 17 bases between them. Germline CDR1 SGHDT, CDR2 YYEEEE. The CDR3 is 16 amino acids. The CDR3 DNA reads TGTGCCAGCAGTCCCCCCCCGACACGAGCTAACTATGGCTACACCTTC. As protein: CASSPPPTRANYGYTF.

The chain combines TRBV2 with TRBJ1-1, with D perhaps matching TRBD1 (6 bases). CDR3 size: 14 residues. V was cut by 4 bases and J by 2 bases, with 11 bases left in between. CDR1 is SNHLY, CDR2 FYNNEI, per germline. The CDR3 loop reads CASSGRTANTEAFF. The CDR3 DNA reads TGTGCCAGCAGTGGCCGGACAGCCAACACTGAAGCTTTCTTT.

The chain recombines TRBV5-1 with TRBJ2-3; the match to TRBD2 covers 14 bases. J was trimmed by 6 bases and V by 3 bases; bases with no gene match: 6. The germline CDR1 and CDR2 sequences are SGHRS and YFSETQ. This CDR3 contains 16 residues. CDR3 loop: CASSYGTSGGLDTQYF. Written as DNA, the CDR3 is TGCGCCAGCAGCTATGGGACTAGCGGGGGCCTGGATACGCAGTATTTT.

The chain couples TRBV5-5 to TRBJ2-2; the D is unclear. The CDR3 extends over 15 amino acids. The germline CDR1 and CDR2 sequences are SGHKS and YYEKEE (reference sequence). Between the trimmed V and J ends, which lost 2 bases and 3 bases, there was a span of 11 bases. Written as DNA, the CDR3 is TGTGCCAGCAGCTTATTACGGCCCGACACCGGGGAGCTGTTTTTT. Protein sequence: CASSLLRPDTGELFF.

This rearrangement joins TRBV18 to TRBJ2-7; D unresolved. The CDR3 spans 14 residues. From germline, CDR1 is KGHSH and CDR2 LQKENI. V was cut by 3 bases and J by 4 bases, with 13 bases left in between. The CDR3, as DNA: TGTGCCAGCTCACCGGATGCACTACGTTACGAGCAGTACTTC. Protein product: CASSPDALRYEQYF.

The rearrangement joins TRBV6-5 to TRBJ2-1; D is perhaps TRBD1 (7 bases). V lost 7 bases, J lost 0 bases, and 13 bases lay in between. Germline loops: CDR1 MNHEY, CDR2 SVGAGI. The CDR3 runs 15 residues. CDR3 DNA: TGTGCCAGCACCAGGGGGGCCGACTCCTACAATGAGCAGTTCTTC. As protein: CASTRGADSYNEQFF.

The chain employs TRBV13 and TRBJ2-5; possibly TRBD1 for D (6 bases). The CDR3 consists of 17 residues. Trimming stripped 0 bases from V and 2 bases from J, with 16 bases between. Germline V gives CDR1 PRHDT, CDR2 FYEKMQ (reference sequence). CDR3: CASSLGQTGPWQETQYF. The CDR3 DNA sequence: TGTGCCAGCAGCTTAGGTCAAACAGGGCCTTGGCAAGAGACCCAGTACTTC.

This clone was seen more than once but under ten times. The chain combines TRBV2 with TRBJ1-1; D is unclear. Germline-derived CDR1 and CDR2 are SNHLY and FYNNEI. The V end was cut by 6 bases, the J end by 9 bases, with 17 bases between. The CDR3 totals 13 residues. CDR3 sequence reads: CASSLDPNRQAFF. CDR3 nucleotides: TGTGCCAGCAGCCTGGACCCAAACCGGCAAGCTTTCTTT.

The V and J genes are TRBV5-6 and TRBJ2-7; D possibly corresponds to TRBD1 (6 bases). CDR1 and CDR2 (germline): SGHDT, YYEEEE. There are 13 residues in the CDR3. The germline V and J ends were trimmed by 5 bases and 2 bases, with 11 bases remaining between them. The CDR3 sequence is CASSRDTPYEQYF. CDR3 sequence (DNA): TGTGCCAGCAGTCGGGACACCCCCTACGAGCAGTACTTC.

This sequence joins TRBV19 and TRBJ2-5, with 9 nucleotides matching TRBD1. The V segment lost 5 bases and the J segment 1 base; nucleotides outside the gene matches: 5. The CDR3 covers 15 residues. Germline V CDR1 and CDR2: LNHDA, SQIVND (reference sequence). CDR3 sequence: CASSQGTGTQETQYF. In nucleotides, the CDR3 is TGTGCCAGTAGTCAAGGGACAGGGACCCAAGAGACCCAGTACTTC. Full variable domain (remainder filled in from reference TRBV19 and TRBJ2-5): DGGITQSPKYLFRKEGQNVTLSCEQNLNHDAMYWYRQDPGQGLRLIYYSQIVNDFQKGDIAEGYSVSREKKESFPLTVTSAQKNPTAFYLCASSQGTGTQETQYFGPGTRLLVL.

The chain employs TRBV30 and TRBJ1-5, with D unresolved. This CDR3 spans 14 amino acids. Germline V gives CDR1 GTSNPN, CDR2 SVGIG (reference sequence). V was clipped by 3 bases and J by 0 bases, with 9 bases between them. The CDR3 loop reads CAWSLGDSNQPQHF. CDR3 DNA: TGTGCCTGGAGCCTTGGGGATAGCAATCAGCCCCAGCATTTT.